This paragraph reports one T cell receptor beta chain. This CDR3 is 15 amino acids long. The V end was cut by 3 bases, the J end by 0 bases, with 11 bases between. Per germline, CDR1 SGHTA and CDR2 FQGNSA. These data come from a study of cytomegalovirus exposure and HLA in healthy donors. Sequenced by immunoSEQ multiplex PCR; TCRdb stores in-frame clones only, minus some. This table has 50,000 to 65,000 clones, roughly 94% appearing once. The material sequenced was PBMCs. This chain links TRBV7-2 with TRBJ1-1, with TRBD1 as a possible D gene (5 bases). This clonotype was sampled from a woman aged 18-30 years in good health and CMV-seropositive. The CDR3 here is CASSFDSSLNTEAFF. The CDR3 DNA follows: TGTGCCAGCAGCTTCGACAGCTCCCTGAACACTGAAGCTTTCTTT.